Following are 19 T cell receptor beta chains from one sample sequenced in a study of blood T cell repertoires in COVID-19 (TCRdb year 2020). Libraries were constructed by the immunoSEQ multiplex PCR assay. TCRdb's version of the immuneACCESS table is confined to in-frame rearrangements and falls short of the full clone set. An unresolved V gene accounts for under half of the shortfall where checked; the remainder is of unknown origin. The sample contains over 70,000 clones, roughly four fifths of them found a single time. The ten largest account for about 3.8% of the sample. The sample consisted of peripheral blood. These receptors all stem from a woman aged 55-70 years with acute or convalescent COVID-19.

The genes are TRBV28 and TRBJ1-2, with a weak D call TRBD1 (5 bases). V was shortened by 6 bases and J by 3 bases, with 20 bases between the two germline ends. This CDR3 region has 16 residues. In germline, CDR1 is MDHEN, CDR2 SYDVKM. CDR3: CASSPTPGGGYYGYTF. For the CDR3, the DNA is TGTGCCAGCAGCCCGACCCCGGGTGGGGGGTACTATGGCTACACCTTC.

This clone was seen only once. This chain links TRBV10-3 with TRBJ2-1; 7 bases match TRBD1. Unmatched junction bases numbered 3, after V lost 7 bases and J lost 3 bases. Germline V gene sequence: CDR1 ENHRY, CDR2 SYGVKD. The length of the CDR3 is 13 residues. The CDR3 here is CAIKGAGYNEQFF. CDR3 bases: TGTGCCATCAAGGGGGCAGGCTACAATGAGCAGTTCTTC.

The rearrangement uses TRBV6-5 and TRBJ1-2, with 10 bases lining up with TRBD1. The ends lost 8 bases at V and 4 bases at J; junction bases unmatched: 7. This CDR3 contains 14 residues. Germline V gene data show CDR1 as MNHEY and CDR2 as SVGAGI. This CDR3 is CASEAGQGLYGYTF. The CDR3 bases are TGTGCCAGCGAGGCGGGACAGGGGCTCTATGGCTACACCTTC.

The chain employs TRBV25-1 and TRBJ1-4; D might be TRBD1 (6 bases). Germline V gene lookup returns CDR1 MGHDK and CDR2 SYGVNS. V shed 4 bases and J shed 8 bases, with 17 bases lying between them. The CDR3 totals 15 residues. This CDR3 reads CASSVQQGNLEKLFF. The CDR3 region has the DNA TGTGCCAGCAGTGTACAACAGGGAAATTTAGAAAAACTGTTTTTT.

The rearrangement links TRBV6-5 to TRBJ1-5; possibly TRBD1 for D (6 bases). The CDR3 sequence is 13 residues long. Trimming stripped 8 bases from V and 7 bases from J, with 15 bases between. Per the germline V gene, CDR1 is MNHEY and CDR2 is SVGAGI. This CDR3 reads CASDRGGSQPQHF. Here the CDR3 DNA reads TGTGCCAGCGACCGGGGGGGCTCGCAGCCCCAGCATTTT.

The V and J genes are TRBV19 and TRBJ2-2; TRBD1 might be the D (6 bases). The CDR3 has 14 amino acids. Trimming shortened V by 6 bases and J by 2 bases, and 10 bases separated the two germline ends. Germline-derived CDR1 and CDR2 are LNHDA and SQIVND (reference sequence). The CDR3: CASRDRTNTGELFF. The DNA for the CDR3 is TGTGCCAGTAGGGACAGAACAAACACCGGGGAGCTGTTTTTT.

CDR3 coding DNA: TGTGCCAGCAGCGCCGGACAGGGAACTAACTATGGCTACACCTTC. Its translation: CASSAGQGTNYGYTF. The V gene is TRBV5-4, the J gene TRBJ1-2; TRBD1 matches at 8 bases. Germline trimming cut 4 bases from V and 0 bases from J; bases unmatched to any gene: 5. Germline CDR1 reads SGHNT; CDR2 reads YYREEE (reference sequence). The CDR3 covers 15 residues.

The rearrangement joins TRBV5-5 to TRBJ1-3; D perhaps matches TRBD1 (5 bases). Germline assignment: CDR1 SGHKS and CDR2 YYEKEE (reference sequence). V was pared by 1 base and J by 3 bases, with 11 bases between. This CDR3 region has 15 residues. The CDR3 sequence: CASSLLAGYGNTIYF. CDR3 bases: TGTGCCAGCAGCTTGTTGGCAGGGTATGGAAACACCATATATTTT.

The sample holds one count of this clone. CDR3 nucleotides: TGTGCCTGGAGTGGGGGCCTAGCGGCTGGCTACACCTTC. The encoded protein is CAWSGGLAAGYTF. This chain links TRBV30 with TRBJ1-2, with D possibly TRBD1 on 5 matching bases. The V end lost 1 base, the J end lost 7 bases, and 13 bases lay between the germline ends. CDR1 and CDR2 from the germline V gene are GTSNPN and SVGIG (reference sequence). The length of the CDR3 is 13 residues. Together with reference TRBV30 and TRBJ1-2, the CDR3 gives the full variable domain: SQTIHQWPATLVQPVGSPLSLECTVEGTSNPNLYWYRQAAGRGLQLLFYSVGIGQISSEVPQNLSASRPQDRQFILSSKKLLLSDSGFYLCAWSGGLAAGYTFGSGTRLTVV.

The V call is TRBV5-4, the J call TRBJ2-1; D is unclear. The CDR3 sequence is 15 residues long. V was cut by 3 bases and J by 0 bases, with 10 bases left in between. Germline-derived CDR1 and CDR2 are SGHNT and YYREEE (reference sequence). Written as DNA, the CDR3 is TGTGCCAGCAGCTGGAGAGGCAGCTCCTACAATGAGCAGTTCTTC. It yields the protein CASSWRGSSYNEQFF.

The rearrangement uses TRBV6-5 and TRBJ2-7; 10 positions agree with TRBD1. CDR3 length: 13 amino acids. The V and J ends lost 6 bases and 5 bases, in that order; junction bases with no gene match: 4. Germline V gives CDR1 MNHEY, CDR2 SVGAGI. The CDR3 here is CASRRQGAHEQYF. The CDR3 DNA follows: TGTGCCAGCAGGAGACAGGGGGCGCACGAGCAGTACTTC.

This clone has more than one count but fewer than ten. The genes are TRBV11-3 and TRBJ2-7, with 10 bases fitting TRBD1. The ends lost 5 bases at V and 3 bases at J; junction bases unmatched: 7. The CDR3 covers 15 residues. The V gene's germline CDR1 is SGHNT and CDR2 YENEEA. CDR3 amino acids: CASSPPGQGHYEQYF. Written as DNA, the CDR3 is TGTGCCAGCAGCCCCCCGGGACAGGGGCACTACGAGCAGTACTTC.

V is TRBV27 and J is TRBJ1-4, with TRBD1 as a possible D gene (6 bases). CDR3 size: 15 residues. Germline CDR1 reads MNHEY; CDR2 reads SMNVEV (reference sequence). With 10 bases removed from V and 8 bases from J, the gap between germline ends came to 23 bases. The CDR3 region is CATRRKGQLPEKLFF. The CDR3 DNA is TGTGCCACTCGCCGAAAAGGACAGCTACCGGAAAAACTGTTTTTT.

The chain uses TRBV12-2 and TRBJ1-3. TRBV12-2 is a known pseudogene. The CDR3 covers 20 residues. CDR3 DNA sequence: TGTGCAAGTCGCTGGACGAGGGCTATCATATTATCAAGCTCTGGAAACACCATATATTTT. This codes for CASRWTRAIILSSSGNTIYF.

CDR3 nucleotide sequence: TGTGCCAGCAGCCAAGGAGACATAGGCAATCAGCCCCAGCATTTT. Translated, it gives CASSQGDIGNQPQHF. The chain couples TRBV3-1 (or the pseudogene TRBV3-2) to TRBJ1-5; no reliable D call. This CDR3 is built from 15 residues. CDR1 and CDR2 from the germline V gene are LGHDT and YNNKEL (reference sequence). Trimming stripped 1 base from V and 2 bases from J, with 9 bases between.

DNA for the CDR3: TGTGCCAGCAGGGGACAGGGCCTGAGCAATGAGCAGTTCTTC. Translating gives CASRGQGLSNEQFF. The chain carries TRBV6-5 and TRBJ2-1, with 9 bases that match TRBD1. In germline, CDR1 is MNHEY, CDR2 SVGAGI. The CDR3 contains 14 residues. The junction had 6 bases not matched to a gene; V was cut back by 6 bases and J by 6 bases.

The chain is built from TRBV9 and TRBJ1-6; TRBD1 matches at 8 bases. Germline loops: CDR1 SGDLS, CDR2 YYNGEE. There are 15 residues in the CDR3. Trimming at V came to 0 bases and at J to 8 bases, leaving 4 bases not matched to a gene. CDR3 coding DNA: TGTGCCAGCAGCGTAGGACCAGGGGGCGATTCACCCCTCCACTTT. It is translated as CASSVGPGGDSPLHF.

The chain is built from TRBV19 and TRBJ1-5; D gene unclear. Germline CDR1 reads LNHDA; CDR2 reads SQIVND (reference sequence). V was shortened by 4 bases and J by 4 bases, with 17 bases between the two germline ends. The CDR3 spans 16 residues. CDR3 region: CASSTHPVGVNQPQHF. CDR3 nucleotide sequence: TGTGCCAGTAGTACCCACCCGGTGGGAGTAAATCAGCCCCAGCATTTT.

The V gene is TRBV6-1, the J gene TRBJ1-1; a weak D match, TRBD1 (5 bases). Germline assignment: CDR1 MNHNS and CDR2 SASEGT. The V and J ends lost 1 base and 4 bases respectively, with 10 bases between them. The CDR3 contains 14 residues. The chain's CDR3 is CASSEEGSGTEAFF. CDR3 sequence (DNA): TGTGCCAGCAGTGAAGAGGGGTCGGGCACTGAAGCTTTCTTT.